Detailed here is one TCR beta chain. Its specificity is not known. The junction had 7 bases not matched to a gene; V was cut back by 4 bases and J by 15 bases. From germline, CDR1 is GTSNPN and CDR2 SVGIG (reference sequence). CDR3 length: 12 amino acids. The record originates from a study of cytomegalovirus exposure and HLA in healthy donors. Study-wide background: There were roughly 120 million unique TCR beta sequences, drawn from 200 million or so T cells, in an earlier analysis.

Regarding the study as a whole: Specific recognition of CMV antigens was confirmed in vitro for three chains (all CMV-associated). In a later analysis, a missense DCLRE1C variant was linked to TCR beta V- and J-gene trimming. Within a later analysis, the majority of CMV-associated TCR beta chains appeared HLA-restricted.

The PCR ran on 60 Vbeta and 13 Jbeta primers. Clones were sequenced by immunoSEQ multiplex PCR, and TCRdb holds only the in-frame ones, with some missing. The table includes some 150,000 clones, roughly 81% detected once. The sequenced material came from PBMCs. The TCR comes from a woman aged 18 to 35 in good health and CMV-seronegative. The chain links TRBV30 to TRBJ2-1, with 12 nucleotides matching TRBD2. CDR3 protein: CAWTGTSGPGFF. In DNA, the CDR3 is TGTGCCTGGACCGGGACTAGCGGGCCCGGGTTCTTC.